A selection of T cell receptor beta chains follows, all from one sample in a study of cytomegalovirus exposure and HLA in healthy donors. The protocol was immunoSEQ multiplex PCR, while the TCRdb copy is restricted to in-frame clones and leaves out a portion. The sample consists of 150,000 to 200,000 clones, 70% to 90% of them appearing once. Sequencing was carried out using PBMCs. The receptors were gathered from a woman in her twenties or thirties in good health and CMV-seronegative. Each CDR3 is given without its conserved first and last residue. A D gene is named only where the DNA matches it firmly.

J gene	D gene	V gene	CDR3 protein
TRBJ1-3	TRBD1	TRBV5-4	ASSLGTGTGNTIY
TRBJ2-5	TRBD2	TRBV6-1	ASSGLGGGPETQY
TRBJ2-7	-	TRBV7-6	ASSSGLISYEQY
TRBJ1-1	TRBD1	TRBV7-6	ASSLGPAGQVYTEAF
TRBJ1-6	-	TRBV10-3	AISEGGGSANSPLH
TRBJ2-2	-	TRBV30	AWSVVGGGYTGELF
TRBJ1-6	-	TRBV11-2	ASSLYGGNSPLH
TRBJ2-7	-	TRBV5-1	ASSDGGTYEQY
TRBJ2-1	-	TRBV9	ASSATTRTDSYNEQF
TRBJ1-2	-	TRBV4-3	ASSQVQGMGGYT
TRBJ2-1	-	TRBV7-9	ASSRPSNRNNEQF
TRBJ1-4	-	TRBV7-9	ASSLGDREKLF
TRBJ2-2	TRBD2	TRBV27	ASSPRLAGDTGELF
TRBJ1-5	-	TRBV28	ASSLQVTYQPQH
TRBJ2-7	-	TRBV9	ASSAGQQTYEQY
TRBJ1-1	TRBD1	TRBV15	ATSRAPWTGGTEAF
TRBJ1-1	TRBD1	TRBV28	ASSRGGQGSTEAF
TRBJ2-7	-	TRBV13	ASSSVYEQY
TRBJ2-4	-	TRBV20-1	SAGEAYIQY
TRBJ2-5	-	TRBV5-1	ASSRGGQGFQETQY
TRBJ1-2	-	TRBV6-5	ASSPRTGFGYT
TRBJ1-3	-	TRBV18	ASSPSPGARGNTIY
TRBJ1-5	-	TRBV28	ASSPRKSGTLSNQPQH
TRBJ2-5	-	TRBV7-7	ASSFGGEETQY
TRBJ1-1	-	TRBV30	AWTHPLDNTEAF
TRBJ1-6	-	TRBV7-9	ASSSSPKGPSPLH
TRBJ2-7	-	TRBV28	ASSFPQPLFRDKSYEQY
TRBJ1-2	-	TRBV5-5	ASSLPGSPNYGYT
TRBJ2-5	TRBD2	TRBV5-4	ASSSSGGGGQY
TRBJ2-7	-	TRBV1	TSSRWCVKDNSYEQY
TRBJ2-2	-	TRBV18	ASSPMDISNTGELF
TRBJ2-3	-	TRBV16	ASSQTLTGKTDTQY
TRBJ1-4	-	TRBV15	ATSRDWGVNEKLF
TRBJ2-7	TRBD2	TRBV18	ASSTGTSGIYEQY
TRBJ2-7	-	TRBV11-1	ASSVSVFTYEQY
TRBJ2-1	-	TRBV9	ASSDTPRGDEQF
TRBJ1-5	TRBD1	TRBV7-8	ASSLVTGGNQPQH
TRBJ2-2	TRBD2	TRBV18	ASSDPGLAETGELF
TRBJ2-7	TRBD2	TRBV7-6	ASSFGSGGSYEQY
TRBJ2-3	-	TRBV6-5	ASSYQSKKY
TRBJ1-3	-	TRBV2	ASQGGGNTIY
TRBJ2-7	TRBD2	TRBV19	ASSITSAVSEQY
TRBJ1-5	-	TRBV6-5	ASSLQGVGSNQPQH
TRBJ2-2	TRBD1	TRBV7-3	ASSSRDRAGELF
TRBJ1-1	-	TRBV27	ASSFHSGNTEAF
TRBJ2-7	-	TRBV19	ASSIGLGNEQY
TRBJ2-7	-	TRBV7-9	ASSPGTYEQY
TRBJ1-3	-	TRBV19	ASSGSGQISGNTIY
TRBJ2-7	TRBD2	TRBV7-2	ASSLILAGDEQY
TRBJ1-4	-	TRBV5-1	ASSLSVGHSNEKLF
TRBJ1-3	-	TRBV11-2	ASSLAGSGNTIY
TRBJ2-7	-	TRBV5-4	ASSLTLGNSYEQY
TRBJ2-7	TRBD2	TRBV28	ASRIGGAGYEQY
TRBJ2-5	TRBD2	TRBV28	ASSRAWTSGSQETQY
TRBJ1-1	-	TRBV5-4	ASSPRGTRMNTEAF
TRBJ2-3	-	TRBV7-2	ASSYSSSTDTQY
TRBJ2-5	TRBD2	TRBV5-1	ASSLAGGPRGETQY
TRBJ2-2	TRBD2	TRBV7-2	ASSLSGLAGGTGELF
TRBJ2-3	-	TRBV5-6	ASSFGDTQY
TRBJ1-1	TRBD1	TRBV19	ASSQRTGNTEAF